The 8 T cell receptor beta chains listed next were all sequenced from one sample in a study of shared clonotypes between healthy human individuals. Profiled with immunoSEQ multiplex PCR; TCRdb holds only in-frame clones, not every one. This table has roughly 500,000 clones, 81% appearing once. Sequences were obtained from PBMCs. All receptors come from a middle-aged woman in good health. Some clones in this sample may be carry-over from other donors' samples.

This chain uses TRBV29-1 with TRBJ2-1; unclear D gene. CDR3 size: 13 residues. Trimming left V 5 bases short and J 1 base short, with 9 bases between. Germline CDR1 SQVTM, CDR2 ANQGSEA. As DNA, the CDR3 is TGCAGCGTTCTGGCCGTTTCCTACAATGAGCAGTTCTTC. Its protein is CSVLAVSYNEQFF.

In the case of this clone: This likely stems from a read error, as it lies one base from a far larger clone. This rearrangement joins TRBV28 to TRBJ2-5; weak D call: TRBD2 (6 bases). Trimming removed 8 bases at V and 1 base at J, with 17 bases between. The CDR3 loop spans 15 amino acids. Germline CDR1 and CDR2: MDHEN and SYDVKM. For the CDR3, the DNA is TGTGCCAGCGGACAAACGGAGGGCTTCCAAGAGACCCAGTACTTC. Amino acids: CASGQTEGFQETQYF.

This CDR3 is CASSAGGRPYEQYF. In DNA form, the CDR3 reads TGTGCCAGCAGCGCCGGGGGCAGACCATACGAGCAGTACTTC. This chain links TRBV21-1 with TRBJ2-7. TRBV21-1 is classified as a pseudogene. The CDR3 has 14 residues.

This chain links TRBV30 with TRBJ1-2; D may be TRBD1 (5 bases). The CDR3 has 16 amino acids. Per germline, CDR1 GTSNPN and CDR2 SVGIG (reference sequence). Trimming pared 3 bases from V and 4 bases from J, leaving 21 bases between. CDR3 nucleotide sequence: TGTGCCTGGAGGTTTCCCGGGGGTTTAGGGATCTATGGCTACACCTTC. This gives the protein CAWRFPGGLGIYGYTF.

A few counts support this clone. The chain employs TRBV2 and TRBJ2-5; TRBD2 aligns across 7 bases. The CDR3 has 12 amino acids. From germline, CDR1 is SNHLY and CDR2 FYNNEI. Trimming cost V 3 bases and J 5 bases; bases outside gene matches: 0. As DNA, the CDR3 is TGTGCCAGCAGTGAGGGGGGGGAGACCCAGTACTTC. Translation: CASSEGGETQYF.

V usage is TRBV15 and J usage is TRBJ1-5; 7 bases agree with TRBD1. This CDR3 is built from 15 residues. V shed 5 bases and J 2 bases; nucleotides not matched to a gene: 6. Germline-derived CDR1 and CDR2 are LNHNV and YYDKDF (reference sequence). The CDR3 region is CATSLGTAGNQPQHF. The CDR3, as DNA: TGTGCCACCAGCTTGGGGACAGCTGGCAATCAGCCCCAGCATTTT.

Many counts were recorded for this clone. This chain links TRBV27 with TRBJ1-1, with TRBD1 identical over 8 bases. Trimming at V came to 7 bases and at J to 4 bases, leaving 14 bases not matched to a gene. Germline V lookup: CDR1 MNHEY, CDR2 SMNVEV (reference sequence). The CDR3 length is 16 residues. DNA for the CDR3: TGTGCCAGCACATCCCAGGGGGGCAGGGGGCCCACTGAAGCTTTCTTT. Translation gives CASTSQGGRGPTEAFF.

The chain carries TRBV30 and TRBJ2-2; 12 bases agree with TRBD2. This CDR3 comprises 17 residues. CDR1 and CDR2 from the germline V gene are GTSNPN and SVGIG (reference sequence). V dropped 1 base and J dropped 3; count of bases not matched to a gene: 6. For the CDR3, the DNA is TGTGCCTGGAGTGCCACCGGGACTAGCGGGTACACCGGGGAGCTGTTTTTT. Translated: CAWSATGTSGYTGELFF.